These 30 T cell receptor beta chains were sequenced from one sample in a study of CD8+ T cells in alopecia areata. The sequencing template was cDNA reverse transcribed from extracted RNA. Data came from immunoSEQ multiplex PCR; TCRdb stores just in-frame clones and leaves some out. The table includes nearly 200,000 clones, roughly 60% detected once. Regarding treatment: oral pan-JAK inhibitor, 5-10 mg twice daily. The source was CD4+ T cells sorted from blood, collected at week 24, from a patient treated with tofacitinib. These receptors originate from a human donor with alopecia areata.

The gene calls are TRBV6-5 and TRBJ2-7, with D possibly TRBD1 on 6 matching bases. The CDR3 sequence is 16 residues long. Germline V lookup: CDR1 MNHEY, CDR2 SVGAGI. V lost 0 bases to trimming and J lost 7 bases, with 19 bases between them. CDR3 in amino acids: CASSYSGTLGLGEQYF. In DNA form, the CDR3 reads TGTGCCAGCAGTTACTCCGGGACACTTGGATTGGGGGAGCAGTACTTC.

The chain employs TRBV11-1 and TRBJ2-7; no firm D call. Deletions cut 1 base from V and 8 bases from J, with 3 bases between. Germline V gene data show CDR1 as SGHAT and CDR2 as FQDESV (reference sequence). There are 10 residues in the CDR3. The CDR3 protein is CASSLGKQYF. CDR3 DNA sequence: TGTGCCAGCAGCTTAGGGAAGCAGTACTTC. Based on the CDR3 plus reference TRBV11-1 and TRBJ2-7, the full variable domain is EAEVAQSPRYKITEKSQAVAFWCDPISGHATLYWYRQILGQGPELLVQFQDESVVDDSQLPKDRFSAERLKGVDSTLKIQPAELGDSAMYLCASSLGKQYFGPGTRLTVT.

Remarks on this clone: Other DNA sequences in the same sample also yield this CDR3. CDR3 nucleotides: TGTGCCAGCAGCTTAGGGGGACAGGGGCTGGAGACCCAGTACTTC. Amino acid sequence: CASSLGGQGLETQYF. The rearrangement joins TRBV7-2 to TRBJ2-5, with TRBD1 matching 10 bases. The CDR3 has 15 residues. Germline loops: CDR1 SGHTA, CDR2 FQGNSA. J gave up 5 bases and V 1 base, and 4 bases lay outside the gene matches.

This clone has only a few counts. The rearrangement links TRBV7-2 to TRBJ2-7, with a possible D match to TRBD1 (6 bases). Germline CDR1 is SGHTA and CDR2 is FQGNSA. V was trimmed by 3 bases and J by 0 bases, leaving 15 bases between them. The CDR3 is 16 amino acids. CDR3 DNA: TGTGCCAGCAGCTTCGCCGGGACATCTAGCTCCTACGAGCAGTACTTC. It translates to CASSFAGTSSSYEQYF. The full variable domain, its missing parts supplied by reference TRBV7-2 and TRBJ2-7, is GAGVSQSPSNKVTEKGKDVELRCDPISGHTALYWYRQSLGQGLEFLIYFQGNSAPDKSGLPSDRFSAERTGGSVSTLTIQRTQQEDSAVYLCASSFAGTSSSYEQYFGPGTRLTVT.

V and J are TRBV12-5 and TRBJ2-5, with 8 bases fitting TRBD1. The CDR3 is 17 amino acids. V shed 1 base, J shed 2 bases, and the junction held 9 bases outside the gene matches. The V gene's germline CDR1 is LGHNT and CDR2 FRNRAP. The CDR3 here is CASGLAATGGIQETQYF. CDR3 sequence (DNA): TGTGCTAGTGGTTTGGCGGCTACAGGGGGAATACAAGAGACCCAGTACTTC.

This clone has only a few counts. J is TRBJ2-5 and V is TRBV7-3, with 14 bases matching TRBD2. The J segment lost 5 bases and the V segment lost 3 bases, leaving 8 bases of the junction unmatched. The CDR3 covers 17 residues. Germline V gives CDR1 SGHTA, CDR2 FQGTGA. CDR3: CASSFSGTSGRAETQYF. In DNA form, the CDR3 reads TGTGCCAGCAGCTTCTCCGGGACTAGCGGGAGAGCGGAGACCCAGTACTTC.

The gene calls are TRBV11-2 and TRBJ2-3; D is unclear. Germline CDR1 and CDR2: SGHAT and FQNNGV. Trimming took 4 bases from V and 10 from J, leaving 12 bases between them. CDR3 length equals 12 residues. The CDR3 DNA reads TGTGCCAGCAGCTCCGGCGGTATGGCGCAGTATTTT. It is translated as CASSSGGMAQYF. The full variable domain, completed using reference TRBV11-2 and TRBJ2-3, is EAGVAQSPRYKIIEKRQSVAFWCNPISGHATLYWYQQILGQGPKLLIQFQNNGVVDDSQLPKDRFSAERLKGVDSTLKIQPAKLEDSAVYLCASSSGGMAQYFGPGTRLTVL.

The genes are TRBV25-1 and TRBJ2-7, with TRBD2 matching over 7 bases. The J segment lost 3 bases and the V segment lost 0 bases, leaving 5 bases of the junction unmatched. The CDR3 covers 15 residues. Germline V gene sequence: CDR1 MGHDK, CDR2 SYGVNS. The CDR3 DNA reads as TGTGCCAGCAGTGAATACAAGGGAGGGCACTACGAGCAGTACTTC. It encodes CASSEYKGGHYEQYF.

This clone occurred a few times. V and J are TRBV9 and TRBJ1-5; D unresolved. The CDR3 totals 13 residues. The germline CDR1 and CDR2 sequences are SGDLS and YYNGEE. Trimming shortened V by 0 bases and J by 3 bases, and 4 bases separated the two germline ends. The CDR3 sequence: CASSVDDNQPQHF. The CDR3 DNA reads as TGTGCCAGCAGCGTAGATGACAATCAGCCCCAGCATTTT.

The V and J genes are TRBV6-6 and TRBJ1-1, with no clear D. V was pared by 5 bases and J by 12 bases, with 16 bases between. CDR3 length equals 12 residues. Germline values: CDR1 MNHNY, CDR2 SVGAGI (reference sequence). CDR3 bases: TGTGCCAGCAGTCTACCTAATTTGGTACCTTTCTTT. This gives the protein CASSLPNLVPFF.

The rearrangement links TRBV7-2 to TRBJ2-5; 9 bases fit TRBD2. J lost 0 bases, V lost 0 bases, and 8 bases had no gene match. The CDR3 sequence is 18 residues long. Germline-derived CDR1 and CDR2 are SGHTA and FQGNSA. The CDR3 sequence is CASSLAGLAGRYQETQYF. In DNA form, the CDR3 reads TGTGCCAGCAGCTTAGCGGGCCTAGCGGGGCGGTACCAAGAGACCCAGTACTTC.

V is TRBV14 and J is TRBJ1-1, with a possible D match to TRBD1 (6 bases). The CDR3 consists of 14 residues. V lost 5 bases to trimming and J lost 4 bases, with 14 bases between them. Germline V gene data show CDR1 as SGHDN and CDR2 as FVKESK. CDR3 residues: CASSYRVSGTEAFF. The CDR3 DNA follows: TGTGCCAGCAGCTACAGGGTCTCTGGCACTGAAGCTTTCTTT.

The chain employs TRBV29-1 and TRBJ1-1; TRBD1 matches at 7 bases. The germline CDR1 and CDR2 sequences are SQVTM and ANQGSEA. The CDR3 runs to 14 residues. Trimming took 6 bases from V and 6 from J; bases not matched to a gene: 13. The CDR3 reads CSVRNDRDQSEAFF. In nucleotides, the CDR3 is TGCAGCGTCCGAAACGACAGGGATCAGTCTGAAGCTTTCTTT.

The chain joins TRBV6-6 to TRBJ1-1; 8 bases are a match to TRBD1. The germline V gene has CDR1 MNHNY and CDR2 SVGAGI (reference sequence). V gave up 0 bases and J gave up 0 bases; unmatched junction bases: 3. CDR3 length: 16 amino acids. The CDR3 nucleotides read TGTGCCAGCAGTTACTCCTTGGACAGGGTGAACACTGAAGCTTTCTTT. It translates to CASSYSLDRVNTEAFF.

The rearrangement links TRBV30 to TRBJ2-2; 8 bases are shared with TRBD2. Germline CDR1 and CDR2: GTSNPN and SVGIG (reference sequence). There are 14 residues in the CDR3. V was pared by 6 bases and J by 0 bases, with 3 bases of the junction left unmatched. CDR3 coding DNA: TGTGCCTGCCTACTAGCGGCGAACACCGGGGAGCTGTTTTTT. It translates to CACLLAANTGELFF.

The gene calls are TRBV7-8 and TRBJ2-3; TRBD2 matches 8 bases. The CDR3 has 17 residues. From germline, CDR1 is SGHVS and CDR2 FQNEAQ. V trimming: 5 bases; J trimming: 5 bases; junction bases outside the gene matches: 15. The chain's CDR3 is CASSQTLLAARLDTQYF. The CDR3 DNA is TGTGCCAGCAGCCAAACACTACTAGCGGCCCGCCTAGATACGCAGTATTTT. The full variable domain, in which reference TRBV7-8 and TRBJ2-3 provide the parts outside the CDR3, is GAGVSQSPRYKVAKRGQDVALRCDPISGHVSLFWYQQALGQGPEFLTYFQNEAQLDKSGLPSDRFFAERPEGSVSTLKIQRTQQEDSAVYLCASSQTLLAARLDTQYFGPGTRLTVL.

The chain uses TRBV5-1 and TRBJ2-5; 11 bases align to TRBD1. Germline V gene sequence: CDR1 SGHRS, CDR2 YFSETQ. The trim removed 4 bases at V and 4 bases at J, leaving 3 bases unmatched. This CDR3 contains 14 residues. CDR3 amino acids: CASSPGTGGETQYF. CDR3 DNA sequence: TGCGCCAGCAGCCCCGGGACAGGGGGAGAGACCCAGTACTTC.

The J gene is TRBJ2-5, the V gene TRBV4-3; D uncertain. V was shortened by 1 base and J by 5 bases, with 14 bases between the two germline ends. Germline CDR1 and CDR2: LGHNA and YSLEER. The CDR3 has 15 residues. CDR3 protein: CASSQGGIDGETQYF. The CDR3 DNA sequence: TGCGCCAGCAGCCAAGGAGGTATTGATGGGGAGACCCAGTACTTC.

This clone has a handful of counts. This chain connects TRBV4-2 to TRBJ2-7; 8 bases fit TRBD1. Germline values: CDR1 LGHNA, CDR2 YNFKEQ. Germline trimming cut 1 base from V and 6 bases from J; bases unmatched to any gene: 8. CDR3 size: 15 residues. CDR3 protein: CASSQGDRSRVEQYF. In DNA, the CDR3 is TGTGCCAGCAGCCAAGGGGACAGGTCTCGGGTCGAGCAGTACTTC.

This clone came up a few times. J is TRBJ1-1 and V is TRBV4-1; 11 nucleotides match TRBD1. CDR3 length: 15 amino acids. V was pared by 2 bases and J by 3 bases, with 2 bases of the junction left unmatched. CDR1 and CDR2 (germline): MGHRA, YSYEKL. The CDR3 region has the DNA TGCGCCAGCAGCCAACAGGGACAGGGGGACACTGAAGCTTTCTTT. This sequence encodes CASSQQGQGDTEAFF.

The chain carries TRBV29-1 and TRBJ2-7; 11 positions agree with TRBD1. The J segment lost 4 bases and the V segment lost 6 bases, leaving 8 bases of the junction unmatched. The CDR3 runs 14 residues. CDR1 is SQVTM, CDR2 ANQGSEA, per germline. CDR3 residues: CSVDGQGANYEQYF. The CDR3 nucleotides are TGCAGCGTGGATGGACAGGGGGCAAATTACGAGCAGTACTTC.

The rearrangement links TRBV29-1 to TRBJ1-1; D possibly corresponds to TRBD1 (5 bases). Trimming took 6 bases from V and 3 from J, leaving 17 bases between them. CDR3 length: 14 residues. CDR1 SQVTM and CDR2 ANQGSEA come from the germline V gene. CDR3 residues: CSVPRGTMDTEAFF. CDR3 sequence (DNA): TGCAGCGTGCCACGGGGGACCATGGACACTGAAGCTTTCTTT. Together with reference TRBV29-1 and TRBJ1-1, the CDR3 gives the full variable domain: SAVISQKPSRDICQRGTSLTIQCQVDSQVTMMFWYRQQPGQSLTLIATANQGSEATYESGFVIDKFPISRPNLTFSTLTVSNMSPEDSSIYLCSVPRGTMDTEAFFGQGTRLTVV.

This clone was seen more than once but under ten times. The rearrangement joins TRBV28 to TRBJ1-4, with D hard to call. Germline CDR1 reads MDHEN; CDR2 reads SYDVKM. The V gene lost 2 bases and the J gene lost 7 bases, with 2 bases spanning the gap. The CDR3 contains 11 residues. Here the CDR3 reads CASSLLEKLFF. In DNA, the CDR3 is TGTGCCAGCAGTTTACTTGAAAAACTGTTTTTT. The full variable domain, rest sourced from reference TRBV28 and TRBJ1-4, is DVKVTQSSRYLVKRTGEKVFLECVQDMDHENMFWYRQDPGLGLRLIYFSYDVKMKEKGDIPEGYSVSREKKERFSLILESASTNQTSMYLCASSLLEKLFFGSGTQLSVL.

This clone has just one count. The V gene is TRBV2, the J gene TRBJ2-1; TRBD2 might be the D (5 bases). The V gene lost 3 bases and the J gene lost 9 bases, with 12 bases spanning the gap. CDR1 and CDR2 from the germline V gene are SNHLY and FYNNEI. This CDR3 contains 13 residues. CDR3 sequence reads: CASSEARGGEQFF. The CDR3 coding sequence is TGTGCCAGCAGTGAGGCCCGAGGAGGTGAGCAGTTCTTC.

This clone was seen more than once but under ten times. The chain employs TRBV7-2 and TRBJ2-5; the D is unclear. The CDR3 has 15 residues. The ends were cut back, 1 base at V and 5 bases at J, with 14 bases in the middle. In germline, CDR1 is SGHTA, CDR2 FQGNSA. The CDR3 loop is CASSLGARVGETQYF. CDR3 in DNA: TGTGCCAGCAGCTTAGGGGCTCGGGTCGGGGAGACCCAGTACTTC.

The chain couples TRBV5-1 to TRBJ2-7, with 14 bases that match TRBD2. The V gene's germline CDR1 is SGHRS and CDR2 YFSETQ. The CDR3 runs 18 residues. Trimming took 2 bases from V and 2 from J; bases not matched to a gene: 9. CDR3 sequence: CASSLGTSGGSITYEQYF. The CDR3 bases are TGCGCCAGCAGCTTAGGGACTAGCGGGGGTTCGATAACCTACGAGCAGTACTTC.

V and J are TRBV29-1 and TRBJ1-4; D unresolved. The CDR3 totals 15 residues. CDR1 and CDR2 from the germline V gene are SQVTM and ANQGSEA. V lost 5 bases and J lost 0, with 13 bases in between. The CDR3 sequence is CSVSKGAATNEKLFF. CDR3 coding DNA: TGCAGCGTTTCAAAAGGCGCAGCAACTAATGAAAAACTGTTTTTT.

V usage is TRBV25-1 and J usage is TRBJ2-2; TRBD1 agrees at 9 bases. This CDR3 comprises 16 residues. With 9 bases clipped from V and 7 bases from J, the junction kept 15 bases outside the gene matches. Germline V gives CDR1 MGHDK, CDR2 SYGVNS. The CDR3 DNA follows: TGTGCCAGACTAGGGACAGGGTGGTTTTGCGTCGGGGAGCTGTTTTTT. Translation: CARLGTGWFCVGELFF. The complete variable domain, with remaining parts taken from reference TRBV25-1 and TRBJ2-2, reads EADIYQTPRYLVIGTGKKITLECSQTMGHDKMYWYQQDPGMELHLIHYSYGVNSTEKGDLSSESTVSRIRTEHFPLTLESARPSHTSQYLCARLGTGWFCVGELFFGEGSRLTVL.

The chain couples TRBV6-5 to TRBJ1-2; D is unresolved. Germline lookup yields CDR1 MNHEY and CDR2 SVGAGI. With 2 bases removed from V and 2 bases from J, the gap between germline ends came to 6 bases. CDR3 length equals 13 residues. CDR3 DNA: TGTGCCAGCAGTTACGACAAAAACTATGGCTACACCTTC. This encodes CASSYDKNYGYTF.

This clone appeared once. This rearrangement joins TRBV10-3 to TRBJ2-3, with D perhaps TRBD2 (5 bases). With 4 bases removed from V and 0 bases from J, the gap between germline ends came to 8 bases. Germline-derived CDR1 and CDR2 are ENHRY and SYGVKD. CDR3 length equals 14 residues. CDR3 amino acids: CAISGLTSTDTQYF. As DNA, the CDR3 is TGTGCCATCAGTGGACTAACTAGCACAGATACGCAGTATTTT.